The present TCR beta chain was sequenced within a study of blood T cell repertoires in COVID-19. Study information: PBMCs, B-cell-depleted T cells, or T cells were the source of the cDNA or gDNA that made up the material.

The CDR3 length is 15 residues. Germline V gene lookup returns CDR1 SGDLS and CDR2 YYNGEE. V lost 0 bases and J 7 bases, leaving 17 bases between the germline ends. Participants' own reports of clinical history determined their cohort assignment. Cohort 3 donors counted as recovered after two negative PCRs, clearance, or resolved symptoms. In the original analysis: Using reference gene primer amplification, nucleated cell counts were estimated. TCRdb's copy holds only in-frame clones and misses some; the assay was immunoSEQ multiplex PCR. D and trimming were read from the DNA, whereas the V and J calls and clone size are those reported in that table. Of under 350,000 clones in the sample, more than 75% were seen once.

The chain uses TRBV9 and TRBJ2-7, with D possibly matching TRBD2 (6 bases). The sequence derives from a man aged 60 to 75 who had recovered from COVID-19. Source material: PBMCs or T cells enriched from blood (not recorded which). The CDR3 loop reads CASSVEVTGAGEQYF. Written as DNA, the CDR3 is TGTGCCAGCAGCGTAGAAGTCACCGGTGCGGGGGAGCAGTACTTC.